These 12 T cell receptor beta chains originate from one sample sequenced in a study of T cell repertoires in cytomegalovirus infection. These TCRs' antigens remain unknown. TCRdb independently ran MiXCR on the reads; one entry per CDR3 protein. Counted here are about 340,000 distinct CDR3 sequences, 25% to 35% occurring once; the ten biggest clones make up around 20%. Sequencing used cultured PBMCs, obtained from culture after CMV antigen stimulation. All receptors come from a human donor in good health (CMV status not recorded). Some clones in this sample may be carry-over from other donors' samples.

V and J are TRBV18 and TRBJ2-1; D is uncertain. This CDR3 region has 13 residues. Germline V gene sequence: CDR1 KGHSH, CDR2 LQKENI. Trimming removed 2 bases at V and 8 bases at J, with 10 bases between. CDR3 sequence (DNA): TGTGCCAGCTCACCAGGGGTTAGAGATGAGCAGTTCTTC. Translating gives CASSPGVRDEQFF. The full variable domain, in which reference TRBV18 and TRBJ2-1 provide the parts outside the CDR3, is NAGVMQNPRHLVRRRGQEARLRCSPMKGHSHVYWYRQLPEEGLKFMVYLQKENIIDESGMPKERFSAEFPKEGPSILRIQQVVRGDSAAYFCASSPGVRDEQFFGPGTRLTVL.

This clonotype was recorded many times. The gene calls are TRBV7-9 and TRBJ2-2; D might be TRBD2 (5 bases). Trimming removed 3 bases at V and 5 bases at J, with 16 bases between. In germline, CDR1 is SEHNR, CDR2 FQNEAQ (reference sequence). The CDR3 runs to 16 residues. The chain's CDR3 is CASSLRRGFTTGELFF. In nucleotides, the CDR3 is TGTGCCAGCAGCTTGCGTCGCGGGTTTACGACCGGGGAGCTGTTTTTT.

This chain links TRBV12-3 or TRBV12-4 with TRBJ2-3; D is unresolved. V was pared by 5 bases and J by 0 bases, with 6 bases between. The CDR3 is 13 amino acids. The CDR3 DNA sequence: TGTGCCAGCAGTGTGGGGAGCACAGATACGCAGTATTTT. Translating gives CASSVGSTDTQYF.

This clonotype turned up a few times. This chain joins TRBV10-3 and TRBJ2-5, with 12 bases fitting TRBD2. CDR1 ENHRY and CDR2 SYGVKD come from the germline V gene. V lost 2 bases and J lost 2; bases outside the gene matches: 0. The CDR3 totals 15 residues. The CDR3 nucleotides read TGTGCCATCAGTGAGACTAGCGGGGGGCAAGAGACCCAGTACTTC. Translated, it gives CAISETSGGQETQYF.

This clonotype turned up a few times. CDR3 bases: TGTGCCATCCGGAGCTCAAAGGGACAGGGGAACACCGGGGAGCTGTTTTTT. Residues: CAIRSSKGQGNTGELFF. The chain combines TRBV10-3 with TRBJ2-2; TRBD1 matches 9 bases. This CDR3 is 17 amino acids long. From germline, CDR1 is ENHRY and CDR2 SYGVKD. V dropped 8 bases and J dropped 1; count of bases not matched to a gene: 11.

As to this clonotype: An end of the junction differs from the germline gene, which may be a read error. V usage is TRBV6-2 or TRBV6-3 and J usage is TRBJ1-2; 9 bases are a match to TRBD1. The CDR3 is 13 residues long. CDR1 is MNHEY, CDR2 SVGEGT, per germline. The CDR3 sequence is CASSYGTGPHLHF. DNA of the CDR3: TGTGCCAGCAGTTACGGGACAGGGCCGCACCTTCACTTC.

This chain joins TRBV20-1 and TRBJ1-1; 9 nucleotides agree with TRBD1. V gave up 5 bases and J gave up 4 bases; unmatched junction bases: 5. The V gene's germline CDR1 is DFQATT and CDR2 SNEGSKA (reference sequence). This CDR3 has 13 residues. The DNA of the CDR3 is TGCAGTGCTGGGGGACAGGGAGGCACTGAAGCTTTCTTT. It specifies CSAGGQGGTEAFF.

This clonotype has only a few counts. This chain joins TRBV6-5 and TRBJ1-1; D gene uncertain. Germline V gene lookup returns CDR1 MNHEY and CDR2 SVGAGI. The CDR3 is 16 amino acids. V was shortened by 0 bases and J by 1 base, with 12 bases between the two germline ends. CDR3 loop: CASSYSGSAGNTEAFF. CDR3 nucleotide sequence: TGTGCCAGCAGTTACTCGGGGTCTGCTGGGAACACTGAAGCTTTCTTT.

V is TRBV7-9 and J is TRBJ2-3; maybe TRBD1 (6 bases). This CDR3 spans 14 amino acids. From germline, CDR1 is SEHNR and CDR2 FQNEAQ (reference sequence). Trimming removed 5 bases from V and 6 bases from J, with 15 bases in between. CDR3 DNA: TGTGCCAGCAGCCTACAGGGTAATTTGGATACGCAGTATTTT. Its protein is CASSLQGNLDTQYF.

This clonotype was counted between two and nine times. This chain connects TRBV20-1 to TRBJ1-5; the D gene is possibly TRBD1 (5 bases). Germline V lookup: CDR1 DFQATT, CDR2 SNEGSKA (reference sequence). Deletions cut 3 bases from V and 6 bases from J, with 21 bases between. This CDR3 is built from 16 residues. This CDR3 reads CSASSSGAGLGQPQHF. For the CDR3, the DNA is TGCAGTGCTAGTTCCAGTGGGGCAGGATTGGGTCAGCCCCAGCATTTT.

There are a few counts of this clonotype. V usage is TRBV2 and J usage is TRBJ2-1, with TRBD2 as a possible D gene (6 bases). CDR3 size: 15 residues. Germline V gives CDR1 SNHLY, CDR2 FYNNEI. V gave up 1 base and J gave up 7 bases, with 14 bases separating them. Here the CDR3 reads CASSEGDPEGNEQFF. CDR3 nucleotides: TGTGCCAGCAGTGAAGGGGACCCGGAGGGGAATGAGCAGTTCTTC.

This clonotype was detected ten times or more. This chain links TRBV19 with TRBJ2-1, with D perhaps TRBD2 (6 bases). The CDR3 has 13 amino acids. V was trimmed by 3 bases and J by 5 bases, leaving 8 bases between them. The germline V gene has CDR1 LNHDA and CDR2 SQIVND (reference sequence). In DNA form, the CDR3 reads TGTGCCAGTAGTATCGGGAGTGACAATGAGCAGTTCTTC. It yields the protein CASSIGSDNEQFF.